Listed below are T cell receptor beta chains from one sample, sequenced in a study of CD4 T cells in relation to SARS-CoV-2 and coronaviruses. Method: immunoSEQ multiplex PCR; TCRdb's copy keeps in-frame clones and lacks some. The top ten clones hold more than 20% of a sample with 15,000 to 25,000 clones, 77% of them seen once. Their antigens remain unidentified. The specimen sequenced was CD4+ T cells from PBMCs, cultured in vitro. Receptors originate from a human donor in good health. CDR3s include the opening cysteine and the closing phenylalanine or tryptophan. A D gene is named only where the DNA matches it firmly. The size field is filled for only some rows; it gives once, few, many or a size class.

V gene,J gene,D gene,clone size,CDR3 DNA,CDR3 protein
TRBV2,TRBJ1-2,.,.,TGTGCCAGCAGTGAAGCCTGGGCTTCTGATATCTACACCTTC,CASSEAWASDIYTF
TRBV7-2,TRBJ2-6,TRBD1,.,TGTGCCAGCAGCTTACAGGGGGCGGTCGGGGCCAACGTCCTGACTTTC,CASSLQGAVGANVLTF
TRBV3-1/TRBV3-2,TRBJ1-6,.,.,TGTGCCAGCAGCCAAGATTGGGGAAACTCAAATTCACCCCTCCACTTT,CASSQDWGNSNSPLHF
TRBV4-1,TRBJ1-1,.,.,TGCGCCAGCAGCCTAGGGGAGGGGTCTCGTGTGGGCACTGAAGCTTTCTTT,CASSLGEGSRVGTEAFF
TRBV10-3,TRBJ2-3,.,.,TGTGCCATCAGTGCCCCCAGGGAGGCAGATACGCAGTATTTT,CAISAPREADTQYF
TRBV5-1,TRBJ2-3,.,.,TGCGCCAGCAGCATGGACTCCCCGGGTACGCAGTATTTT,CASSMDSPGTQYF
TRBV7-2,TRBJ1-3,.,.,TGTGCCAGCAGCTTTCAGTCTGGAAACACCATATATTTT,CASSFQSGNTIYF
TRBV3-1/TRBV3-2,TRBJ1-5,.,.,TGTGCCAGCATCAAACCCCAGCCCCAGCATTTT,CASIKPQPQHF
TRBV5-1,TRBJ1-2,.,.,TGCGCCAGCAGCTTCGGACGGGATGGCTACACCTTC,CASSFGRDGYTF
TRBV11-3,TRBJ2-2,.,hyperexpanded,TGTGCCAGCAGCATAAGAACTTCGAACACCGGGGAGCTGTTTTTT,CASSIRTSNTGELFF
TRBV7-8,TRBJ2-3,.,.,TGTGCCAGCAGCTTCGACAGATACACAGATACGCAGTATTTT,CASSFDRYTDTQYF
TRBV18,TRBJ2-3,TRBD2,.,TGTGCCAGCTCACGGACTAGCGGGAGGCCGAGCACAGATACGCAGTATTTT,CASSRTSGRPSTDTQYF
TRBV20-1,TRBJ1-2,.,few,TGCAGTGCAGAAGAAAACTATGGCTACACCTTC,CSAEENYGYTF
TRBV5-1,TRBJ1-4,TRBD1,.,TGCGCCAGCAGCCAGGGGGGAGGGTCTAATGAAAAACTGTTTTTT,CASSQGGGSNEKLFF
TRBV19,TRBJ2-3,TRBD2,.,TGTGCCAGTAGTGGGGTAGCGGGGGGGGGCACAGATACGCAGTATTTT,CASSGVAGGGTDTQYF
TRBV4-2,TRBJ2-7,TRBD1,few,TGTGCCAGCAGCCAAGTAAAGCAGGGACAGGGGTCAAACTACGAGCAGTACTTC,CASSQVKQGQGSNYEQYF
TRBV5-6,TRBJ2-7,.,.,TGTGCCAGCAGCTTGGGTCTCGGGGAAGTGGGCTACGAGCAGTACTTC,CASSLGLGEVGYEQYF
TRBV5-1,TRBJ1-3,.,.,TGCGCCAGCAATTCCGAACCGGCATCCTCTGGAAACACCATATATTTT,CASNSEPASSGNTIYF
TRBV30,TRBJ2-2,TRBD2,.,TGTGCCTGGAGTGTAGGAGCGGGGGTCGGGGAGCTGTTTTTT,CAWSVGAGVGELFF
TRBV7-2,TRBJ2-7,TRBD2,.,TGTGCCAGCAGCTGGACTAGCGGATCCTACGAGCAGTACTTC,CASSWTSGSYEQYF
TRBV11-3,TRBJ2-2,.,.,TGTGCCAGCAGCCCCCAGTCCGGGGAGCTGTTTTTT,CASSPQSGELFF
TRBV12-2,TRBJ2-1,.,once,TGTGCAAGTCGCTTAGGGTCAGGCGTATTTAGGTCCTACAATGAGCAGTTCTTC,CASRLGSGVFRSYNEQFF
TRBV5-1,TRBJ2-1,TRBD2,.,TGCGCCAGCAGCTTTGATGGGGGGGGCTCCTACAATGAGCAGTTCTTC,CASSFDGGGSYNEQFF
TRBV18,TRBJ1-5,.,.,TGTGCCAGCTCACTTTATTCGGAGCCCCAGCATTTT,CASSLYSEPQHF
TRBV7-9,TRBJ1-4,.,.,TGTGCCAGCAGCTTTATGGGGGGCGCGAGTGGTGAAAAACTGTTTTTT,CASSFMGGASGEKLFF
TRBV4-1,TRBJ2-6,.,.,TGCGCCAGCACACCCTCGAGGGGACTGAGATCTGGGGCCAACGTCCTGACTTTC,CASTPSRGLRSGANVLTF
TRBV29-1,TRBJ2-3,TRBD1,.,TGCAGCGTTGAAGGGGGACAGGGCTCTAGCACAGATACGCAGTATTTT,CSVEGGQGSSTDTQYF
TRBV7-2,TRBJ2-5,.,.,TGTGCCAGCAGCTTAGGCCTCGGATATTTCAGAGAGACCCAGTACTTC,CASSLGLGYFRETQYF
TRBV7-2,TRBJ2-1,.,.,TGTGCCAGCAGTTTCCTAGGGGCGAACTTGGGTGAGCAGTTCTTC,CASSFLGANLGEQFF
TRBV6-5,TRBJ2-5,.,.,TGTGCCAGCAGTACTTACAGGGTCCAAGAGACCCAGTACTTC,CASSTYRVQETQYF
TRBV4-3,TRBJ1-5,.,.,TGCGCCAGCAGCCAAGAATACGCAGCATGGGTGGAGCCCCAGCATTTT,CASSQEYAAWVEPQHF
TRBV4-2,TRBJ2-7,TRBD2,.,TGTGCCAGCAGCCCAGCTGCCACGCGGGAGGAGGGCGAGCAGTACTTC,CASSPAATREEGEQYF
TRBV5-1,TRBJ2-3,.,few,TGCGCCAGCAGTGCGGGGACCCTCACAGATACGCAGTATTTT,CASSAGTLTDTQYF
TRBV6-6,TRBJ2-3,TRBD2,.,TGTGCCAGCAGCCCCGGGGGGGCTTCGTATACGCAGTATTTT,CASSPGGASYTQYF
TRBV14,TRBJ1-3,TRBD1,few,TGTGCCAGCAGCTCCGGACAGGCTGGAAACACCATATATTTT,CASSSGQAGNTIYF
TRBV5-1,TRBJ2-5,TRBD2,.,TGCGCCAGCAGCACTGGGACTACACAAGAGACCCAGTACTTC,CASSTGTTQETQYF
TRBV7-2,TRBJ2-1,.,.,TGTGCCAGCAGCTTAGCGGGGGGGCCCTACAATGAGCAGTTCTTC,CASSLAGGPYNEQFF
TRBV7-9,TRBJ1-6,TRBD1,.,TGTGCCAGCAGCCGTCGACAGGGGGGGAATTCACCCCTCCACTTT,CASSRRQGGNSPLHF
TRBV5-4,TRBJ2-7,TRBD1,.,TGTGCCAGCAGCGGCCGGGACAGCTCCTACGAGCAGTACTTC,CASSGRDSSYEQYF
TRBV7-2,TRBJ2-7,TRBD1,once,TGTGCCAGCAGCTTACCGGGACAGGGGCCGAAGCAGTACTTC,CASSLPGQGPKQYF
TRBV4-3,TRBJ1-2,TRBD1,once,TGCGCCAGCAGCCAAGATATGGGGACAGGGGAGCGGATTTACACCTTC,CASSQDMGTGERIYTF
TRBV2,TRBJ1-4,.,.,TGTGCCAGCAGGCGGGGGGCGGCTAATGAAAAACTGTTTTTT,CASRRGAANEKLFF
TRBV19,TRBJ1-2,.,.,TGTGCCAGTAGTACGTTCAGGTTAGGGGACTATGGCTACACCTTC,CASSTFRLGDYGYTF
TRBV5-1,TRBJ2-5,TRBD2,few,TGCGCCAGCAGCGGGTCGGCTAGCGGGGGGGCCATGAAGACCCAGTACTTC,CASSGSASGGAMKTQYF
TRBV5-1,TRBJ2-1,.,.,TGCGCCAGCAGCTTAACTAGTTCCCTGGTCGGGAATGAGCAGTTCTTC,CASSLTSSLVGNEQFF
TRBV5-1,TRBJ1-2,TRBD1,.,TGCGCCAGCAGCCAGGGACAGCTGAACTATGGCTACACCTTC,CASSQGQLNYGYTF
TRBV19,TRBJ1-5,TRBD1,.,TGTGCCAGTAGTACGACAGGGGGCGAAGGCAATCAGCCCCAGCATTTT,CASSTTGGEGNQPQHF
TRBV24-1,TRBJ1-6,.,.,TGTGCCACCTGGCGGGGAGAGGGACATATGAGTCTCCCCCTCCACTTT,CATWRGEGHMSLPLHF
TRBV6-5,TRBJ1-3,.,.,TGTGCCAGCATAACCGAATCTGGAAACACCATATATTTT,CASITESGNTIYF
TRBV30,TRBJ1-1,.,.,TGTGCCTGGAGTGTTAGGTCGCTTGAAGCTTTCTTT,CAWSVRSLEAFF
TRBV19,TRBJ1-1,.,.,TGTGCCAGTAGTCAGGGGAAGAACACTGAAGCTTTCTTT,CASSQGKNTEAFF
TRBV2,TRBJ2-5,TRBD2,.,TGTGCCAGCACCTCAGGTGGACTAGCGGGGGGGACACAAGAGACCCAGTACTTC,CASTSGGLAGGTQETQYF
TRBV6-5,TRBJ2-7,TRBD2,.,TGTGCCAGCAGTTTCATGGGGCGGGAGGGCCGCGAGCAGTACTTC,CASSFMGREGREQYF
TRBV6-4,TRBJ2-7,.,.,TGTGCCAGCAGCCGAGAGGGGGGACCAGCCTACGAGCAGTACTTC,CASSREGGPAYEQYF
TRBV6-2/TRBV6-3,TRBJ2-1,TRBD2,.,TGTGCCAGCAGTTACCCACTAGCGGGAGGCGGGAGCTCCTACAATGAGCAGTTCTTC,CASSYPLAGGGSSYNEQFF
TRBV2,TRBJ2-7,TRBD2,.,TGTGCCAGCAGAACAGGACTAGCAGGTTCCTACGAGCAGTACTTC,CASRTGLAGSYEQYF
TRBV18,TRBJ1-3,.,.,TGTGCCAGCTCACCACTCCCGGCAGGACCTCAAGGTACTGGAAACACCATATATTTT,CASSPLPAGPQGTGNTIYF
TRBV11-2,TRBJ2-3,.,.,TGTGCCAGCAGCTTGACGGGTGGGCGGGGAACAGATACGCAGTATTTT,CASSLTGGRGTDTQYF
TRBV2,TRBJ2-1,TRBD2,.,TGTGCCAGCACCCCCGGGACTAGCGGCAATGAGCAGTTCTTC,CASTPGTSGNEQFF